A selection of T cell receptor beta chains follows, all from one sample in a study of blood T cells in healthy people across ages. TCRdb called the 5' RACE reads again in MiXCR, with one record for every CDR3 protein. The data show roughly 800,000 distinct CDR3 sequences, about three fifths seen once. Sequencing was carried out using blood. The receptors shown here come from a man between 25 and 39 years old in good health. CDR3s include the opening cysteine and the closing phenylalanine or tryptophan. The order of the fields is D gene, V gene, clone size, J gene, CDR3 protein, CDR3 DNA. A D gene is named only where the DNA matches it firmly. Some rows mark clone size as missing; the rest say once, few, many or name a class of expanded clone.

d_call: .; v_call: TRBV10-3; clone_size: once; j_call: TRBJ2-7; cdr3_aa: CAIGGEGSYEQYF; cdr3_nt: TGTGCCATCGGGGGCGAGGGCTCCTACGAGCAGTACTTC
d_call: TRBD1; v_call: TRBV5-1; clone_size: .; j_call: TRBJ1-2; cdr3_aa: CASRYGTGNYGYTF; cdr3_nt: TGCGCCAGCCGATACGGGACAGGCAATTATGGCTACACCTTC
d_call: TRBD1; v_call: TRBV20-1; clone_size: .; j_call: TRBJ1-5; cdr3_aa: CSARYRQGRSEPQHF; cdr3_nt: TGCAGTGCTAGATACCGACAGGGAAGGTCGGAGCCCCAGCATTTT
d_call: .; v_call: TRBV7-9; clone_size: .; j_call: TRBJ2-7; cdr3_aa: CASRRQGANEQYF; cdr3_nt: TGTGCCAGCCGGAGGCAGGGCGCCAACGAGCAGTACTTC
d_call: TRBD2; v_call: TRBV12-3/TRBV12-4; clone_size: .; j_call: TRBJ2-3; cdr3_aa: CASSRLAGGPSDTQYF; cdr3_nt: TGTGCCAGCAGCCGACTAGCGGGGGGGCCGTCGGATACGCAGTATTTT
d_call: TRBD2; v_call: TRBV20-1; clone_size: .; j_call: TRBJ2-3; cdr3_aa: CSAYQRGVTDTQYF; cdr3_nt: TGCAGTGCGTACCAGCGGGGGGTCACAGATACGCAGTATTTT
d_call: .; v_call: TRBV12-3/TRBV12-4; clone_size: many; j_call: TRBJ2-7; cdr3_aa: CASSLVAHEQYF; cdr3_nt: TGTGCCAGCAGTTTAGTTGCCCACGAGCAGTACTTC
d_call: TRBD2; v_call: TRBV4-3; clone_size: .; j_call: TRBJ2-7; cdr3_aa: CASSQAGAGGSQEQYF; cdr3_nt: TGCGCCAGCAGCCAAGCGGGAGCGGGGGGGAGTCAGGAGCAGTACTTC
d_call: .; v_call: TRBV20-1; clone_size: few; j_call: TRBJ1-2; cdr3_aa: CSARAAWAQGRGYTF; cdr3_nt: TGCAGTGCTAGAGCGGCTTGGGCCCAGGGGCGCGGCTACACCTTC
d_call: TRBD2; v_call: TRBV7-8; clone_size: once; j_call: TRBJ2-5; cdr3_aa: CASSEGSGRPQETQYF; cdr3_nt: TGTGCCAGCAGCGAAGGTAGCGGGAGACCCCAAGAGACCCAGTACTTC
d_call: .; v_call: TRBV11-3; clone_size: .; j_call: TRBJ2-1; cdr3_aa: CASSQGGQKFF; cdr3_nt: TGTGCCAGCAGCCAAGGGGGTCAGAAGTTCTTC
d_call: .; v_call: TRBV7-3; clone_size: .; j_call: TRBJ2-3; cdr3_aa: CASSPHAGTGTDTQYF; cdr3_nt: TGTGCCAGCAGTCCCCATGCCGGGACTGGCACAGATACGCAGTATTTT